These 23 T cell receptor beta chains were all obtained from the same sample, sequenced in a study of cytomegalovirus exposure and HLA in healthy donors (dated by TCRdb to the late 2010s). Library construction relied on the immunoSEQ multiplex PCR assay. For the multiplex PCR, a mixture combining 60 forward primers for TCR Vbeta segments and 13 reverse primers for TCR Jbeta segments was used. Sourced from immuneACCESS, this table was stored by TCRdb with only in-frame sequences that have V and J called. A share of the clones is absent; for the studies checked, an unresolved V gene accounts for under half, and the remainder has no known explanation. For this sample, the table gives 70,000 to 90,000 clones. 3% to 4.5% of the sample belongs to the ten largest clones. Specimen: PBMCs. All receptors derive from a man younger than 35 in good health and CMV-seropositive.

The rearrangement uses TRBV18 and TRBJ1-3; D gene ambiguous. The CDR3 runs to 15 residues. From germline, CDR1 is KGHSH and CDR2 LQKENI. Trimming removed 4 bases from V and 0 bases from J, with 10 bases in between. CDR3 in amino acids: CASSLYSNSGNTIYF. CDR3 nucleotides: TGTGCCAGCTCACTGTACAGTAACTCTGGAAACACCATATATTTT.

The CDR3 loop is CASSLLLGQANSPLHF. CDR3 sequence (DNA): TGCGCCAGCAGCCTCCTACTCGGACAGGCTAATTCACCCCTCCACTTT. The V gene is TRBV4-1, the J gene TRBJ1-6; 7 nucleotides align to TRBD1. CDR3 length equals 16 residues. CDR1 MGHRA and CDR2 YSYEKL come from the germline V gene. The trim removed 4 bases at V and 6 bases at J, leaving 9 bases unmatched.

The rearrangement links TRBV5-4 to TRBJ2-5; 8 bases are a match to TRBD1. Germline-derived CDR1 and CDR2 are SGHNT and YYREEE (reference sequence). This CDR3 is 14 amino acids long. V lost 2 bases to trimming and J lost 6 bases; unmatched junction nucleotides: 6. CDR3 protein: CASSLGDRSKTQYF. CDR3 nucleotides: TGTGCCAGCAGCTTAGGGGACAGGTCAAAGACCCAGTACTTC.

J is TRBJ2-3 and V is TRBV25-1; possible D gene TRBD1, 5 bases. Trimming took 5 bases from V and 0 from J, leaving 12 bases between them. The CDR3 length is 15 residues. CDR1 and CDR2 (germline): MGHDK, SYGVNS. CDR3: CASSRQRSSTDTQYF. The CDR3 DNA reads TGTGCCAGCAGTAGACAGAGATCTAGCACAGATACGCAGTATTTT. The variable domain in full, with the rest retrieved from reference TRBV25-1 and TRBJ2-3, is EADIYQTPRYLVIGTGKKITLECSQTMGHDKMYWYQQDPGMELHLIHYSYGVNSTEKGDLSSESTVSRIRTEHFPLTLESARPSHTSQYLCASSRQRSSTDTQYFGPGTRLTVL.

The chain is built from TRBV10-1 and TRBJ2-3; 7 bases line up with TRBD2. J was trimmed by 1 base and V by 9 bases; bases with no gene match: 16. In germline, CDR1 is WNHNN, CDR2 SYGVQD (reference sequence). CDR3 length: 17 residues. In DNA form, the CDR3 reads TGCGCCAGTCCGTTCCCGCCCGAGGCGGGGGGCACAGATACGCAGTATTTT. Protein sequence: CASPFPPEAGGTDTQYF.

This chain joins TRBV6-5 and TRBJ1-5; D is perhaps TRBD1 (6 bases). The V end was cut by 5 bases, the J end by 4 bases, with 12 bases between. The CDR3 length is 14 residues. Germline V gene sequence: CDR1 MNHEY, CDR2 SVGAGI. This CDR3 is CASSDTGMNQPQHF. In DNA, the CDR3 is TGTGCCAGCAGTGACACAGGGATGAATCAGCCCCAGCATTTT.

V and J are TRBV5-4 and TRBJ1-2, with TRBD1 as a possible D gene (5 bases). Trimming cost V 4 bases and J 0 bases, with 7 bases left between them. CDR1 and CDR2 from the germline V gene are SGHNT and YYREEE (reference sequence). The CDR3 loop spans 13 amino acids. This CDR3 reads CASSDSANYGYTF. The CDR3 nucleotides are TGTGCCAGCAGCGACAGCGCTAACTATGGCTACACCTTC. Full variable domain (outside the CDR3, taken from reference TRBV5-4 and TRBJ1-2): ETGVTQSPTHLIKTRGQQVTLRCSSQSGHNTVSWYQQALGQGPQFIFQYYREEENGRGNFPPRFSGLQFPNYSSELNVNALELDDSALYLCASSDSANYGYTFGSGTRLTVV.

CDR3 in DNA: TGTGCCAGCAGCTCTCGGACAGGGGGCGAGTTATATGGCTACACCTTC. It encodes CASSSRTGGELYGYTF. V and J are TRBV7-2 and TRBJ1-2, with 11 bases matching TRBD1. This CDR3 comprises 16 residues. With V trimmed by 4 bases and J by 5 bases, 9 bases remained unmatched. Per germline, CDR1 SGHTA and CDR2 FQGNSA.

The V call is TRBV19, the J call TRBJ2-1, with D maybe TRBD1 (6 bases). The germline gives CDR1 LNHDA, CDR2 SQIVND (reference sequence). The germline V and J ends were trimmed by 7 bases and 3 bases, with 16 bases remaining between them. The CDR3 covers 15 residues. The CDR3 reads CASNFRDTDYNEQFF. The CDR3 nucleotides are TGTGCCAGTAATTTCCGGGACACGGACTACAATGAGCAGTTCTTC. Full variable domain (missing parts from reference TRBV19 and TRBJ2-1): DGGITQSPKYLFRKEGQNVTLSCEQNLNHDAMYWYRQDPGQGLRLIYYSQIVNDFQKGDIAEGYSVSREKKESFPLTVTSAQKNPTAFYLCASNFRDTDYNEQFFGPGTRLTVL.

The chain carries TRBV19 and TRBJ2-4; 7 bases align to TRBD1. CDR3 size: 16 residues. V trimming: 3 bases; J trimming: 2 bases; junction bases outside the gene matches: 7. Per the germline V gene, CDR1 is LNHDA and CDR2 is SQIVND (reference sequence). CDR3 protein: CASSINHRGPKNIQYF. CDR3 sequence (DNA): TGTGCCAGTAGTATTAACCACAGGGGTCCCAAAAACATTCAGTACTTC. The whole variable domain, filled in from reference TRBV19 and TRBJ2-4, reads DGGITQSPKYLFRKEGQNVTLSCEQNLNHDAMYWYRQDPGQGLRLIYYSQIVNDFQKGDIAEGYSVSREKKESFPLTVTSAQKNPTAFYLCASSINHRGPKNIQYFGAGTRLSVL.

V usage is TRBV5-5 and J usage is TRBJ2-2; no clear D. Germline V gives CDR1 SGHKS, CDR2 YYEKEE (reference sequence). CDR3 length: 14 residues. V was trimmed by 0 bases and J by 5 bases, leaving 8 bases between them. This CDR3 reads CASSLVFLTGELFF. CDR3 DNA: TGTGCCAGCAGCTTGGTATTCTTGACCGGGGAGCTGTTTTTT.

This rearrangement joins TRBV28 to TRBJ1-2, with 10 bases aligning to TRBD1. Germline V gene lookup returns CDR1 MDHEN and CDR2 SYDVKM. The CDR3 is 15 amino acids. The trim removed 6 bases at V and 5 bases at J, leaving 9 bases unmatched. The CDR3 bases are TGTGCCAGCAGGTTACCGGGGGACAGGGGTTATGGCTACACCTTC. It translates to CASRLPGDRGYGYTF.

This chain connects TRBV18 to TRBJ1-3; TRBD1 agrees at 7 bases. CDR1 and CDR2 from the germline V gene are KGHSH and LQKENI. Germline trimming cut 0 bases from V and 4 bases from J; bases unmatched to any gene: 3. CDR3 length: 15 amino acids. The chain's CDR3 is CASSPPTTGGNTIYF. The CDR3 DNA reads as TGTGCCAGCTCACCACCAACGACAGGGGGAAACACCATATATTTT. The full variable domain, completed using reference TRBV18 and TRBJ1-3, is NAGVMQNPRHLVRRRGQEARLRCSPMKGHSHVYWYRQLPEEGLKFMVYLQKENIIDESGMPKERFSAEFPKEGPSILRIQQVVRGDSAAYFCASSPPTTGGNTIYFGEGSWLTVV.

This CDR3 is CASRERQGWSYEQYF. CDR3 DNA: TGTGCCAGCAGAGAGAGACAGGGTTGGAGTTACGAGCAGTACTTC. V gene TRBV6-5 combines with J gene TRBJ2-7, with 7 bases identical to TRBD1. With 6 bases clipped from V and 4 bases from J, the junction kept 12 bases outside the gene matches. This CDR3 is built from 15 residues. The germline V gene has CDR1 MNHEY and CDR2 SVGAGI.

The chain uses TRBV10-3 and TRBJ2-1; the D gene is possibly TRBD2 (5 bases). This CDR3 region has 17 residues. V lost 0 bases, J lost 0 bases, and 12 bases lay in between. Germline values: CDR1 ENHRY, CDR2 SYGVKD. The CDR3 DNA reads as TGTGCCATCAGTGAGTCAACGGCGGGTAGCTCCTACAATGAGCAGTTCTTC. This sequence encodes CAISESTAGSSYNEQFF.

The CDR3 DNA reads TGTGCCAGCAGCTTGGGCCTAACCACCTCCTACGAGCAGTACTTC. Residues: CASSLGLTTSYEQYF. The rearrangement uses TRBV5-6 and TRBJ2-7; D ambiguous. Trimming removed 0 bases at V and 0 bases at J, with 10 bases between. This CDR3 comprises 15 residues. Germline V lookup: CDR1 SGHDT, CDR2 YYEEEE.

This chain joins TRBV19 and TRBJ1-2; TRBD1 agrees at 10 bases. The CDR3 length is 13 residues. Trimming took 9 bases from V and 0 from J; bases not matched to a gene: 1. Germline loops: CDR1 LNHDA, CDR2 SQIVND (reference sequence). The CDR3 DNA follows: TGTGCCAGCGGGACAGGGGCTAACTATGGCTACACCTTC. This codes for CASGTGANYGYTF.

CDR3 in DNA: TGCGCCAGCAGCCGAGGGACTAGCGGGGGGAGGGGGAATGAGCAGTTCTTC. It specifies CASSRGTSGGRGNEQFF. The chain is built from TRBV4-1 and TRBJ2-1; 15 bases align to TRBD2. Germline trimming cut 4 bases from V and 7 bases from J; bases unmatched to any gene: 8. The CDR3 runs 17 residues. Looked up from germline, CDR1 is MGHRA and CDR2 is YSYEKL.

The chain is built from TRBV4-1 and TRBJ1-5; no definite D call. The V gene lost 2 bases and the J gene lost 0 bases, with 11 bases spanning the gap. This CDR3 has 16 amino acids. Germline CDR1 and CDR2: MGHRA and YSYEKL. As DNA, the CDR3 is TGCGCCAGCAGCCAACCTGGCAGGATTAGCAATCAGCCCCAGCATTTT. Protein product: CASSQPGRISNQPQHF.

The DNA for the CDR3 is TGTGCCAGCAGTGCCGGAGTTCAGGGGCCCCAGCATTTT. It encodes CASSAGVQGPQHF. This chain joins TRBV2 and TRBJ1-5; the D gene is possibly TRBD1 (5 bases). Germline CDR1 and CDR2: SNHLY and FYNNEI. This CDR3 is 13 amino acids long. V was pared by 4 bases and J by 9 bases, with 13 bases between.

V is TRBV6-1 and J is TRBJ2-3, with 7 bases lining up with TRBD2. CDR1 is MNHNS, CDR2 SASEGT, per germline. After removal of 2 bases from V and 3 bases from J, the junction contained 2 bases not matched to a gene. The CDR3 totals 14 residues. The CDR3 sequence is CASSEQGGTDTQYF. CDR3 DNA sequence: TGTGCCAGCAGTGAACAGGGAGGGACAGATACGCAGTATTTT.

This chain uses TRBV7-2 with TRBJ2-2; TRBD1 aligns across 7 bases. The germline CDR1 and CDR2 sequences are SGHTA and FQGNSA. Germline trimming cut 5 bases from V and 6 bases from J; bases unmatched to any gene: 6. The CDR3 contains 14 residues. The DNA of the CDR3 is TGTGCCAGCAGCCCACAGACAGGGCCCGGGGAGCTGTTTTTT. This sequence encodes CASSPQTGPGELFF.

The CDR3 protein is CASSEWDRGSYEQYF. CDR3 coding DNA: TGTGCCAGCAGTGAGTGGGACAGGGGCTCCTACGAGCAGTACTTC. The V call is TRBV6-1, the J call TRBJ2-7, with 10 nucleotides matching TRBD1. After removal of 3 bases from V and 0 bases from J, the junction contained 2 bases not matched to a gene. CDR1 and CDR2 (germline): MNHNS, SASEGT. The CDR3 spans 15 residues.